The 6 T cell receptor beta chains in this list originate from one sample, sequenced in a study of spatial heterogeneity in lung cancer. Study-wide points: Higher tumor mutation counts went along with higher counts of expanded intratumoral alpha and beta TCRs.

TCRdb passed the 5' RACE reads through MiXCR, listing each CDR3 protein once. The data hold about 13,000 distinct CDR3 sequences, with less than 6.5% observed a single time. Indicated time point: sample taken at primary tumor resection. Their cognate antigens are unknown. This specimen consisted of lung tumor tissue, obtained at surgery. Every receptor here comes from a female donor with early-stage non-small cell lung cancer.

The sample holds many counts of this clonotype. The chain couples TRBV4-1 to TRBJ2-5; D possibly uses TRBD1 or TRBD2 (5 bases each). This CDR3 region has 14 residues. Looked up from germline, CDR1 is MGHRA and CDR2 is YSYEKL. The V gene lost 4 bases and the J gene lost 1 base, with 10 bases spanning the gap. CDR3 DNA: TGCGCCAGCAGCCGCCGGGACCTCCAAGAGACCCAGTACTTC. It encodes CASSRRDLQETQYF.

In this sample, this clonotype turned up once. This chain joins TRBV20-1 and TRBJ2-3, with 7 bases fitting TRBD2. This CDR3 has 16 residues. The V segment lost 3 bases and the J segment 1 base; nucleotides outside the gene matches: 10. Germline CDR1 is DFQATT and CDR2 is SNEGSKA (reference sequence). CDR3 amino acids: CSASTAGAGGTDTQYF. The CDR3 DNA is TGCAGTGCTAGTACCGCGGGAGCCGGCGGCACAGATACGCAGTATTTT.

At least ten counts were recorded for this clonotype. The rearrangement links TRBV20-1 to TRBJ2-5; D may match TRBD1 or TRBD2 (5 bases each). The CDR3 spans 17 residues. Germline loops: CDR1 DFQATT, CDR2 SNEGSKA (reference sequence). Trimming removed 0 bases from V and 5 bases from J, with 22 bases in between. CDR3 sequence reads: CSARDRGPGVYSETQYF. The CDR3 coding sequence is TGCAGTGCTAGAGATCGGGGACCAGGAGTTTATTCGGAGACCCAGTACTTC.

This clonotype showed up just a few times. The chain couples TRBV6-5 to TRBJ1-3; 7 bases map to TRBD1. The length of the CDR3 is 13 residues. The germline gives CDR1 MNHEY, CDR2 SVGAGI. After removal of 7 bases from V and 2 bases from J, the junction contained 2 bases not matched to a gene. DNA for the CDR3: TGTGCCAGCACTCAGGGGGCTGGAAACACCATATATTTT. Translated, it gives CASTQGAGNTIYF.

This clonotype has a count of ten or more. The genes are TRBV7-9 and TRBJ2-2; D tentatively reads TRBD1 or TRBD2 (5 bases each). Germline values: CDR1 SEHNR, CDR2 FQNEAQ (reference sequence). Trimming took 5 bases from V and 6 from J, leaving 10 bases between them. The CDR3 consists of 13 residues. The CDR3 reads CASSQGPAGELFF. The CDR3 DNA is TGTGCCAGCAGCCAGGGACCGGCCGGGGAGCTGTTTTTT. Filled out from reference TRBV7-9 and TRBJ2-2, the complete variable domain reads DTGVSQNPRHKITKRGQNVTFRCDPISEHNRLYWYRQTLGQGPEFLTYFQNEAQLEKSRLLSDRFSAERPKGSFSTLEIQRTEQGDSAMYLCASSQGPAGELFFGEGSRLTVL.

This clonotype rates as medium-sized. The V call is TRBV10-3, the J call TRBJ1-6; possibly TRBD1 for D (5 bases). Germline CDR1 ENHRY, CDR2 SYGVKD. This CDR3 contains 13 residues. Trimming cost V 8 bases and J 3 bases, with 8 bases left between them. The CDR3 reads CAIRQFYNSPLHF. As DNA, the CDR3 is TGTGCCATCCGACAGTTCTATAATTCACCCCTCCACTTT.